This T cell receptor beta chain stems from a study of shared clonotypes between healthy human individuals. The assay was carried out at the deep level. Replicate sorted-subset PCRs were loaded with 150 to 250 ng DNA, 31,000 or so T cell genomes. Measured with immunoSEQ multiplex PCR; TCRdb has only the in-frame clones, and not every one. The sample yields roughly 2.1 million clones, 90% to 95% seen once. Germline assignment: CDR1 LNHNV and CDR2 YYDKDF (reference sequence). V lost 3 bases to trimming and J lost 0 bases, with 9 bases between them. CDR3 length equals 15 residues. Naive CD8 cells lacked CD45RO and underwent positive selection for CCR7, leaving out terminally differentiated effector memory CD45RA+ cells. A remark on this clone: This sample includes further DNA sequences coding for the same CDR3.

The sequenced material came from naive CD8+ T cells from PBMCs. The sequence was collected from a man younger than 30 in good health. Some clones in this sample may be carry-over from other donors' samples. The chain recombines TRBV15 with TRBJ2-1; tentatively, D is TRBD2 (6 bases). The CDR3 DNA reads as TGTGCCACCAGCAGGGGGCGGGGCTCCTACAATGAGCAGTTCTTC. This sequence encodes CATSRGRGSYNEQFF.